The present entry profiles one T cell receptor beta chain with its context. The sample belongs to a study of T cells after yellow fever vaccination. At the level of the study: SMART-Seq v4 Ultra Low Input handled preparation of low-cell-number fractions.

The germline V gene has CDR1 MDHEN and CDR2 SYDVKM. The germline V and J ends were trimmed by 6 bases and 3 bases, with 15 bases remaining between them. The CDR3 consists of 14 residues. Each CDR3 protein is one row after TCRdb ran MiXCR on the 5' RACE reads. The table has hundreds of thousands of distinct CDR3 sequences, approximately 13% seen once; the top ten hold over 12%. The V call is TRBV28, the J call TRBJ2-7; D might be TRBD2 (6 bases). The starting material was PBMCs, obtained on the day of the yellow fever booster vaccination. This receptor was obtained from a man aged 25-40 years who received the YFV17D yellow fever vaccine. The CDR3 loop is CASSQDYSFYEQYF. DNA for the CDR3: TGTGCCAGCAGCCAGGACTACAGTTTCTACGAGCAGTACTTC.